The clone carrying this T cell receptor beta chain was seen at least ten times. What it recognizes is unknown. TCRdb re-derived calls from the reads in MiXCR, one entry per CDR3 protein. The profile shows approximately 400,000 distinct CDR3 sequences, about a third of them singletons. The CDR3 contains 15 residues. The ends were cut back, 8 bases at V and 0 bases at J, with 14 bases in the middle. The V gene's germline CDR1 is SGHTA and CDR2 FQGNSA. These data belong to a study of T cell repertoires in cytomegalovirus infection. Study results and caveats: HLA-C-restricted CMV clonotypes gave the most frequent clonotype in two of eight donors.

The sample was PBMCs. The gene calls are TRBV7-2 and TRBJ2-1; D could derive from TRBD1 or TRBD2 (5 bases each). The source is a human donor in good health (CMV status not recorded). Some clones in this sample may be carry-over from other donors' samples. CDR3 sequence (DNA): TGTGCCAGCGCTCCGGGGCGAAGCTCCTACAATGAGCAGTTCTTC. This codes for CASAPGRSSYNEQFF.